Listed below are T cell receptor beta chains from one sample, sequenced in a study of early T cells in non-severe SARS-CoV-2 infection. TCRdb itself ran the 5' RACE reads through MiXCR, one entry per CDR3 protein. Of approximately 70,000 distinct CDR3 sequences in the sample, more than 10% were seen once. The sequences come from whole blood, collected at baseline. Every receptor here comes from an adult who was a healthcare worker with PCR-confirmed SARS-CoV-2 infection or an uninfected control (not recorded which). The donor label of this sample is uncertain. Both conserved end residues are part of each CDR3. Fields, in order: clone size, D gene, J gene, V gene, CDR3 protein, CDR3 DNA. A D gene is named only where the DNA matches it firmly. Size tells how often a clone was seen (once, few, many) or the class of an expanded clone, and some rows leave it out.

few,NA,TRBJ1-2,TRBV29-1,CSVMVADLYGYTF,TGCAGCGTTATGGTGGCAGATTTATATGGCTACACCTTC
few,TRBD2,TRBJ2-1,TRBV13,CASSLFRLAGVDEQFF,TGTGCCAGCAGCTTATTTCGACTAGCGGGAGTCGATGAGCAGTTCTTC
NA,NA,TRBJ2-1,TRBV6-2/TRBV6-3,CASSFRTAANEQFF,TGTGCCAGCAGTTTCAGGACGGCGGCCAATGAGCAGTTCTTC
many,TRBD2,TRBJ2-3,TRBV7-8,CATLAGGPSTDTQYF,TGTGCCACTCTAGCGGGGGGGCCTAGCACAGATACGCAGTATTTT
few,NA,TRBJ1-2,TRBV5-1,CASSHTDGLGYTF,TGCGCCAGCAGCCACACGGACGGCTTAGGCTACACCTTC
few,NA,TRBJ2-3,TRBV6-6,CASRDTGTQAPDTQYF,TGTGCCAGCCGCGACACCGGGACACAGGCCCCAGATACGCAGTATTTT
many,NA,TRBJ2-3,TRBV6-5,CASSYSIGSWTDTQYF,TGTGCCAGCAGTTACTCGATAGGCTCCTGGACAGATACGCAGTATTTT
NA,NA,TRBJ1-1,TRBV6-2/TRBV6-3,CASSVPPGQNTEAFF,TGTGCCAGCAGTGTCCCTCCCGGACAGAACACTGAAGCTTTCTTT
many,NA,TRBJ1-1,TRBV18,CASSPGNTEAFF,TGTGCCAGCTCACCAGGGAACACTGAAGCTTTCTTT
many,TRBD1,TRBJ1-2,TRBV12-3/TRBV12-4,CASSQRQGVGYGYTF,TGTGCCAGCAGTCAGAGACAGGGAGTGGGCTATGGCTACACCTTC
few,TRBD1,TRBJ2-7,TRBV20-1,CSARKQGASYEQYF,TGCAGTGCTAGAAAACAGGGGGCCTCCTACGAGCAGTACTTC
NA,TRBD2,TRBJ2-1,TRBV11-3,CASSLSGGGSYNEQFF,TGTGCCAGCAGCTTAAGCGGGGGAGGATCCTACAATGAGCAGTTCTTC
NA,NA,TRBJ1-1,TRBV12-3/TRBV12-4,CASSLGGVWTEAFF,TGTGCCAGCAGTTTAGGGGGTGTATGGACTGAAGCTTTCTTT
NA,NA,TRBJ2-2,TRBV25-1,CASERTTNTGELFF,TGTGCCAGCGAGCGAACTACGAACACCGGGGAGCTGTTTTTT
many,TRBD2,TRBJ2-1,TRBV20-1,CSLAGGYNEQFF,TGCAGCCTGGCGGGAGGGTACAATGAGCAGTTCTTC
NA,NA,TRBJ2-7,TRBV5-1,CASSLRQGIGEQYF,TGCGCCAGCAGCTTACGGCAGGGGATTGGCGAGCAGTACTTC
NA,NA,TRBJ1-4,TRBV12-3/TRBV12-4,CASTMWSGMREKLFF,TGTGCCAGCACCATGTGGTCGGGAATGAGAGAAAAACTGTTTTTT
few,NA,TRBJ1-1,TRBV9,CASSYKGGPASLNTEAFF,TGTGCCAGCAGCTATAAAGGGGGGCCTGCTTCGCTGAACACTGAAGCTTTCTTT
NA,TRBD2,TRBJ2-3,TRBV12-5,CASGLGLAGETDTQYF,TGTGCTAGTGGTTTGGGGCTAGCGGGAGAGACAGATACGCAGTATTTT
few,TRBD1,TRBJ1-5,TRBV5-6,CASSLTGDDNQPQHF,TGTGCCAGCAGCTTGACAGGGGATGACAATCAGCCCCAGCATTTT
NA,NA,TRBJ1-5,TRBV19,CASSPSAGGLYNQPQHF,TGTGCCAGTAGCCCCTCGGCGGGGGGTCTCTACAATCAGCCCCAGCATTTT
NA,TRBD1,TRBJ1-1,TRBV10-1,CASSEFGSRDRGFEAFF,TGCGCCAGCAGTGAGTTCGGTTCCCGGGACAGGGGTTTTGAAGCTTTCTTT